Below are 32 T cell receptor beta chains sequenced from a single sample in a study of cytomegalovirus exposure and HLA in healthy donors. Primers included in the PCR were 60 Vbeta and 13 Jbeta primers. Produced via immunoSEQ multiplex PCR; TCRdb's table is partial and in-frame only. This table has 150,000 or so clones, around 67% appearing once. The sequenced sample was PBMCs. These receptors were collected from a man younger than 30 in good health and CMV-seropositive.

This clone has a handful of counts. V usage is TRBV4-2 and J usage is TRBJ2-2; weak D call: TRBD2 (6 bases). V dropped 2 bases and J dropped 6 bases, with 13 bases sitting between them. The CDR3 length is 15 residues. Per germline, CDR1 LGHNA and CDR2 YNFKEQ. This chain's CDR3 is CASSQPTSLPGELFF. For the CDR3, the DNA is TGTGCCAGCAGCCAACCGACTAGTCTGCCCGGGGAGCTGTTTTTT.

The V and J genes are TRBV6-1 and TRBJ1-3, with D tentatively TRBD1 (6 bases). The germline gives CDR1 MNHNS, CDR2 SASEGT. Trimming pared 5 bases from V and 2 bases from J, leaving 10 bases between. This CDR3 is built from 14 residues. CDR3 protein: CASSLQGTGNTIYF. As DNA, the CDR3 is TGTGCCAGCAGTTTACAGGGAACTGGAAACACCATATATTTT.

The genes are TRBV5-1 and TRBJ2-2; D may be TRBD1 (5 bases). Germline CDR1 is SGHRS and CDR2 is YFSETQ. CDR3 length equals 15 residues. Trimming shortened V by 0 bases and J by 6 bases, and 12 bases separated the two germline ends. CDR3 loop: CASSLGDRRSGELFF. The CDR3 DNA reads TGCGCCAGCAGCTTGGGTGACAGACGTTCCGGGGAGCTGTTTTTT.

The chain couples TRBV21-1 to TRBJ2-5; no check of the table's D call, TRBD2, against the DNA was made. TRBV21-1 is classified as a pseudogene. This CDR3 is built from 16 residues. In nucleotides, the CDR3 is TGTGCCAGCCTTCTCCCTCTAGCGGGGTTACAAGAGACCCAGTACTTC. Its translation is CASLLPLAGLQETQYF.

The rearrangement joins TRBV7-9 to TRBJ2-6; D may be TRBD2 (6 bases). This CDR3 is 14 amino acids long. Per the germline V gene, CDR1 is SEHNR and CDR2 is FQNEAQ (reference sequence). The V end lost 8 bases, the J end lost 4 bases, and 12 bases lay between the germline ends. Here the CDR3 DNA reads TGTGCCAGCCGAAAGGCGGGAGGGGCCAACGTCCTGACTTTC. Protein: CASRKAGGANVLTF.

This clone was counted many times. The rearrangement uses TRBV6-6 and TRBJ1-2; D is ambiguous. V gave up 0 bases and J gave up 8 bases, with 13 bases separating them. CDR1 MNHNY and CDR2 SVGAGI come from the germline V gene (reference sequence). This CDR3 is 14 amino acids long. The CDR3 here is CASSYSSQRIGYTF. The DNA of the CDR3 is TGTGCCAGCAGTTACTCGAGTCAGCGGATAGGCTACACCTTC.

The CDR3 bases are TGTGCCAGCAGGCTAGCGGCGCAAGAGACCCAGTACTTC. Residues: CASRLAAQETQYF. J is TRBJ2-5 and V is TRBV2; 7 bases fit TRBD2. In germline, CDR1 is SNHLY, CDR2 FYNNEI. The CDR3 is 13 residues long. The junction had 3 bases not matched to a gene; V was cut back by 6 bases and J by 2 bases. The full variable domain, completed using reference TRBV2 and TRBJ2-5, is EPEVTQTPSHQVTQMGQEVILRCVPISNHLYFYWYRQILGQKVEFLVSFYNNEISEKSEIFDDQFSVERPDGSNFTLKIRSTKLEDSAMYFCASRLAAQETQYFGPGTRLLVL.

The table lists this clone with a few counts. This CDR3 reads CASSDPGTGSYEQYF. CDR3 sequence (DNA): TGTGCCAGCAGTGACCCCGGGACAGGGTCCTACGAGCAGTACTTC. The chain combines TRBV2 with TRBJ2-7; 9 bases are shared with TRBD1. There are 15 residues in the CDR3. Germline V lookup: CDR1 SNHLY, CDR2 FYNNEI. The junction had 4 bases not matched to a gene; V was cut back by 3 bases and J by 1 base.

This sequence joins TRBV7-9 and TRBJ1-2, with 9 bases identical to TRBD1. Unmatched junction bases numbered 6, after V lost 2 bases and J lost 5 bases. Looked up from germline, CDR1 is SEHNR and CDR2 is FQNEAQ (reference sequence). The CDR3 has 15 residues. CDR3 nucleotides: TGTGCCAGCAGCTTAAGGGACAGGGTGGATTATGGCTACACCTTC. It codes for CASSLRDRVDYGYTF.

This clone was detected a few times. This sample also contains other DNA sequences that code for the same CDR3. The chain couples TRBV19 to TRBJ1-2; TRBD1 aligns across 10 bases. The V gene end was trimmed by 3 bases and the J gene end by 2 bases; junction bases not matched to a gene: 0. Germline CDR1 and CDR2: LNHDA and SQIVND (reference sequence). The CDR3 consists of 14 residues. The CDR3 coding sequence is TGTGCCAGTAGTATGGGACAGGGGAACTATGGCTACACCTTC. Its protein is CASSMGQGNYGYTF.

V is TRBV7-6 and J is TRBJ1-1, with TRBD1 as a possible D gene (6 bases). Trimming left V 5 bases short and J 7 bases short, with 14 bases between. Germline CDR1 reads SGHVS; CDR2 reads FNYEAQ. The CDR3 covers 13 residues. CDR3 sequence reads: CASSARQALEAFF. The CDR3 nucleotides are TGTGCCAGCAGCGCACGACAGGCCCTTGAAGCTTTCTTT.

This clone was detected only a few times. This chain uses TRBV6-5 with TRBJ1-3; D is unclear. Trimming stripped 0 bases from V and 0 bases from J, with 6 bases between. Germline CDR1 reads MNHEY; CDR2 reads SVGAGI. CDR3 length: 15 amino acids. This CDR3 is CASSYSQSSGNTIYF. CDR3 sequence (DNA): TGTGCCAGCAGTTACTCTCAGTCCTCTGGAAACACCATATATTTT.

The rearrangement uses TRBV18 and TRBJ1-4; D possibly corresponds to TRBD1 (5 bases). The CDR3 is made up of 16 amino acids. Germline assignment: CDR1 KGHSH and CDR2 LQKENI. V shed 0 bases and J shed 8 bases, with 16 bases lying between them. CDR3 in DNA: TGTGCCAGCTCACCACCGGGAACAGGTGATAGGGAAAAACTGTTTTTT. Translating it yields CASSPPGTGDREKLFF.

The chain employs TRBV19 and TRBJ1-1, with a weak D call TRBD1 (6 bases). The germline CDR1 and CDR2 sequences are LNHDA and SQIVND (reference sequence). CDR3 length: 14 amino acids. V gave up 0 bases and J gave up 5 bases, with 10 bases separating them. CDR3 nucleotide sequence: TGTGCCAGTAGTATAGAACAGGGTTGGACTGAAGCTTTCTTT. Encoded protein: CASSIEQGWTEAFF.

In DNA, the CDR3 is TGCGCCAGCAGCACCGACAGGGGACAGCCCCAGCATTTT. Its protein product is CASSTDRGQPQHF. This chain uses TRBV5-1 with TRBJ1-5; 8 nucleotides agree with TRBD1. The CDR3 runs 13 residues. Germline CDR1 is SGHRS and CDR2 is YFSETQ. Losses at the gene ends were 4 bases for V and 7 bases for J; bases not matched to a gene: 4.

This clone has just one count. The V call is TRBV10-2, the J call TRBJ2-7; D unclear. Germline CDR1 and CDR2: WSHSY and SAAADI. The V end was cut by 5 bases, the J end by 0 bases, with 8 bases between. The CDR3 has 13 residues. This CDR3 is CASSYRSSYEQYF. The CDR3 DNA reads TGCGCCAGCAGTTATAGGAGCTCCTACGAGCAGTACTTC.

The CDR3 DNA is TGCGCCAGCAGCTTGGGACTAGCGGTCACAGATACGCAGTATTTT. This codes for CASSLGLAVTDTQYF. V usage is TRBV5-1 and J usage is TRBJ2-3, with TRBD2 identical over 9 bases. Germline CDR1 reads SGHRS; CDR2 reads YFSETQ. V dropped 0 bases and J dropped 2; count of bases not matched to a gene: 1. The CDR3 totals 15 residues.

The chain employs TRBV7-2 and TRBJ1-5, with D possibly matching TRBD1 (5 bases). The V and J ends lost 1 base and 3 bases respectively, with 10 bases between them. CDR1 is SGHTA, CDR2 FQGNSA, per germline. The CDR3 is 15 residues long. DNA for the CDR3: TGTGCCAGCAGCTTAGAGGCAGGGAACAATCAGCCCCAGCATTTT. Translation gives CASSLEAGNNQPQHF.

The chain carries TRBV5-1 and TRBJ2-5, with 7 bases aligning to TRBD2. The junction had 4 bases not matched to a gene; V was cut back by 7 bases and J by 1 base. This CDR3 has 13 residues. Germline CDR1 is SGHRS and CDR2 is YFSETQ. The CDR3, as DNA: TGCGCCAGCCTGGGGGAGGGCCAAGAGACCCAGTACTTC. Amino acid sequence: CASLGEGQETQYF.

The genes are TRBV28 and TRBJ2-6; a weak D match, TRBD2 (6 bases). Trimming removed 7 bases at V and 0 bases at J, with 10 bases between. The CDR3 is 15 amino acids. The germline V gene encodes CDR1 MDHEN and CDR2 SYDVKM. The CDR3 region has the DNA TGTGCCAGCATTTCCGGGGGCTCTGGGGCCAACGTCCTGACTTTC. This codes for CASISGGSGANVLTF.

CDR3 nucleotides: TGTGCCAGCAGCGTAGTGTCGGGGGGCCCGTTGGAGGCGACCCAGTACTTC. Translating it yields CASSVVSGGPLEATQYF. The gene calls are TRBV9 and TRBJ2-5; D is possibly TRBD2 (7 bases). The V gene lost 0 bases and the J gene lost 7 bases, with 22 bases spanning the gap. Per germline, CDR1 SGDLS and CDR2 YYNGEE. The CDR3 contains 17 residues.

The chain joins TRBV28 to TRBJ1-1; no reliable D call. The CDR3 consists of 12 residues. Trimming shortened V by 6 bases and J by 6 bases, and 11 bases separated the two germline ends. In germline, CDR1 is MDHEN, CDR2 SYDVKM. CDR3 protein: CASRWVGAEAFF. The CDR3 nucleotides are TGTGCCAGCAGGTGGGTCGGGGCTGAAGCTTTCTTT.

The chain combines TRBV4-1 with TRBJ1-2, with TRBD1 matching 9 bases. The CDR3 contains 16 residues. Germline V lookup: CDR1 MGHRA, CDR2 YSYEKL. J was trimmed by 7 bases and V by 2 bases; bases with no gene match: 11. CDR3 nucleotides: TGCGCCAGCAGCCAAACGAGGACAGGGGCTCTTGCTGGCTACACCTTC. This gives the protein CASSQTRTGALAGYTF.

This CDR3 reads CASRRDSNGYTF. The CDR3, as DNA: TGTGCCAGCAGGCGGGACAGCAATGGCTACACCTTC. This rearrangement joins TRBV7-2 to TRBJ1-2; 7 bases are a match to TRBD1. The CDR3 covers 12 residues. With 6 bases clipped from V and 6 bases from J, the junction kept 4 bases outside the gene matches. CDR1 SGHTA and CDR2 FQGNSA come from the germline V gene.

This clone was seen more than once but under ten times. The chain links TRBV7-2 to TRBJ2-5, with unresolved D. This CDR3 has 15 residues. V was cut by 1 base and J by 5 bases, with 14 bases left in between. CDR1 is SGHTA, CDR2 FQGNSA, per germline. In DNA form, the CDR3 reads TGTGCCAGCAGCTTAGGTGAGAAGTCCATGGAGACCCAGTACTTC. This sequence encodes CASSLGEKSMETQYF.

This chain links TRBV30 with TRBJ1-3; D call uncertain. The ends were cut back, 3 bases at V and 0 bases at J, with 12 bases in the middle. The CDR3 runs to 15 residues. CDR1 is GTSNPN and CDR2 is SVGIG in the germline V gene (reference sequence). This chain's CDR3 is CAWSRRVSSGNTIYF. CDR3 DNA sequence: TGTGCCTGGAGCCGGCGGGTTAGCTCTGGAAACACCATATATTTT.

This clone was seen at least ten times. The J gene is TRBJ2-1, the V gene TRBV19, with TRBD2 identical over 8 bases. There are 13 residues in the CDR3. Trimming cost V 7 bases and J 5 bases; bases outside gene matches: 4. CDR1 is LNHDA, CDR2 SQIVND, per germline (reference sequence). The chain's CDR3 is CASTSSGDNEQFF. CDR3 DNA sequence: TGTGCCAGTACGAGTAGCGGGGACAATGAGCAGTTCTTC. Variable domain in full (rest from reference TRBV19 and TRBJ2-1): DGGITQSPKYLFRKEGQNVTLSCEQNLNHDAMYWYRQDPGQGLRLIYYSQIVNDFQKGDIAEGYSVSREKKESFPLTVTSAQKNPTAFYLCASTSSGDNEQFFGPGTRLTVL.

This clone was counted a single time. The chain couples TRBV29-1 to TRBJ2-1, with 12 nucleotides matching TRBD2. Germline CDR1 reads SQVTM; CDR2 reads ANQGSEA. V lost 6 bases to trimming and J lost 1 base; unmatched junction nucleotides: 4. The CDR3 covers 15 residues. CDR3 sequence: CSVDTSGRSYNEQFF. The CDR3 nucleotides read TGCAGCGTCGATACTAGCGGGAGGTCCTACAATGAGCAGTTCTTC.

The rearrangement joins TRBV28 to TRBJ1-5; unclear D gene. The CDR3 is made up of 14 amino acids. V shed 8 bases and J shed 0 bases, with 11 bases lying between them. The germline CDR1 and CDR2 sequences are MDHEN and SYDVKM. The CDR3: CASQGGSSNQPQHF. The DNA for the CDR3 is TGTGCCAGCCAAGGAGGAAGTAGCAATCAGCCCCAGCATTTT.

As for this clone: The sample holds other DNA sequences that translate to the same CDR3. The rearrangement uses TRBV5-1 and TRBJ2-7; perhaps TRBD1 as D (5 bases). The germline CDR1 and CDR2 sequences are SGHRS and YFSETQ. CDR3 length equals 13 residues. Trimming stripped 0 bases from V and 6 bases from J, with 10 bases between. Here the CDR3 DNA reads TGCGCCAGCAGCTTGGCTGGTACAGGCGAGCAGTACTTC. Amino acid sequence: CASSLAGTGEQYF.

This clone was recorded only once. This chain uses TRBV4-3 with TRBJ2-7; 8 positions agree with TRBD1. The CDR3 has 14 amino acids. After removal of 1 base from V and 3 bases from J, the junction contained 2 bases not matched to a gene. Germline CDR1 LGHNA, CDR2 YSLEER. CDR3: CASSQVTGGYEQYF. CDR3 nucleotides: TGCGCCAGCAGCCAAGTTACAGGGGGCTACGAGCAGTACTTC.

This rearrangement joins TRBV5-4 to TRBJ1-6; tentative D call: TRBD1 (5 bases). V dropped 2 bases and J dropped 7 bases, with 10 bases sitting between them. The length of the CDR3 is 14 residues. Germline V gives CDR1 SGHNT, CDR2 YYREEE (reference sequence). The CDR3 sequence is CASSFVQENSPLHF. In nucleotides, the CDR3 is TGTGCCAGCAGCTTTGTACAGGAGAATTCACCCCTCCACTTT.